This T cell receptor beta chain was recorded in a study of identical twins. Remarks on this clonotype: Its antigen is undetermined.

TCRdb analysed the 5' RACE reads with MiXCR anew, one entry per CDR3 protein. The sample yields hundreds of thousands of distinct CDR3 sequences, roughly an eighth seen once. The study, taken as a whole, reports: Zero-insertion analyses could be partly confounded by invariant MAIT and iNKT cells. Abundant beta clonotypes from cord blood bore fewer insertions; memory repertoires lacked this pattern.

Trimming stripped 6 bases from V and 1 base from J, with 16 bases between. The germline gives CDR1 SQVTM, CDR2 ANQGSEA. The length of the CDR3 is 15 residues. These data were also filed under a second study, of yellow fever vaccine responses in identical twins.

The sequence came from a young woman in good health. The rearrangement joins TRBV29-1 to TRBJ2-1; the D is unclear. Sequencing was performed on PBMCs. This CDR3 reads CSVPAGGKSYNEQFF. The CDR3, as DNA: TGCAGCGTACCCGCTGGCGGTAAATCCTACAATGAGCAGTTCTTC.